The present TCR beta chain was sequenced within a study of glioma-infiltrating T cells. Study outcomes and limitations: Tissue-blood divergence was below expectation in non-neoplastic patients, above in gliomas. Only very few CDR3 sequences appeared in both tissue and blood.

The table lists this clonotype with a few counts. The antigen remains unidentified. V dropped 5 bases and J dropped 2; count of bases not matched to a gene: 8. Germline CDR1 reads LNHDA; CDR2 reads SQIVND (reference sequence). This CDR3 region has 15 residues. Amplification of TCR alpha and beta CDR3 regions from RNA used iRepertoire nested multiplex PCR. Input was roughly 85-450 ng of tissue mRNA or PBMC total RNA. MiXCR, applied by TCRdb to the multiplex PCR reads, yields one record per CDR3 protein. This sample carries around 190,000 distinct CDR3 sequences, about 31% of them seen once, and the ten largest clones take 20%.

Sequencing input: glioma tissue, nonneoplastic brain tissue, or PBMCs (not recorded which). This TCR came from a human donor with low-grade glioma or glioblastoma, undergoing nonglioma brain surgery, or in good health (not recorded which). The rearrangement links TRBV19 to TRBJ2-7; TRBD1 matches at 8 bases. The DNA for the CDR3 is TGTGCCAGTAGTGCTTCCGGGACAGGCCCCTACGAGCAGTACTTC. Translating gives CASSASGTGPYEQYF.